This passage covers 10 T cell receptor beta chains from one sample sequenced in a study of cytomegalovirus exposure and HLA in healthy donors. Sequencing used immunoSEQ multiplex PCR; TCRdb keeps in-frame clones, though not all of them. This table holds 150,000 to 200,000 clones, less than 85% found once. The sample consisted of PBMCs. Receptor source: a man younger than 35 in good health and CMV-seropositive.

The chain uses TRBV28 and TRBJ2-7; 9 bases map to TRBD2. CDR3 length: 14 residues. Losses at the gene ends were 3 bases for V and 7 bases for J; bases not matched to a gene: 7. Germline CDR1 MDHEN, CDR2 SYDVKM. This chain's CDR3 is CASSFVAGVGEQYF. The DNA of the CDR3 is TGTGCCAGCAGTTTTGTAGCGGGAGTGGGAGAGCAGTACTTC.

The chain uses TRBV14 and TRBJ2-1, with 7 bases aligning to TRBD2. The CDR3 length is 16 residues. The V segment lost 4 bases and the J segment 0 bases; nucleotides outside the gene matches: 6. Germline lookup yields CDR1 SGHDN and CDR2 FVKESK. The CDR3 loop is CASSRAGGSSYNEQFF. CDR3 DNA: TGTGCCAGCAGCCGTGCCGGGGGGAGCTCCTACAATGAGCAGTTCTTC.

The V and J genes are TRBV28 and TRBJ2-7, with 7 nucleotides matching TRBD2. The CDR3 is 14 residues long. Germline CDR1 is MDHEN and CDR2 is SYDVKM. Trimming took 5 bases from V and 7 from J; bases not matched to a gene: 11. The CDR3 DNA reads TGTGCCAGCAGTCGCGGGGGAGGTAGAGGGGAGCAGTACTTC. Its translation is CASSRGGGRGEQYF.

The chain links TRBV5-6 to TRBJ2-1, with no clear D. Germline values: CDR1 SGHDT, CDR2 YYEEEE. The V and J ends lost 4 bases and 0 bases respectively, with 11 bases between them. CDR3 length equals 15 residues. In DNA form, the CDR3 reads TGTGCCAGCAGCCCGTCAACGAGCTCCTACAATGAGCAGTTCTTC. It translates to CASSPSTSSYNEQFF.

The chain has TRBV30 and TRBJ2-7; D remains unclear. The CDR3 totals 15 residues. V was shortened by 0 bases and J by 5 bases, with 17 bases between the two germline ends. Germline V lookup: CDR1 GTSNPN, CDR2 SVGIG (reference sequence). The CDR3 is CAWSVPRQVLNEQYF. CDR3 nucleotide sequence: TGTGCCTGGAGTGTACCTCGTCAGGTCCTTAACGAGCAGTACTTC.

V is TRBV4-1 and J is TRBJ1-1; D possibly corresponds to TRBD1 (6 bases). CDR1 MGHRA and CDR2 YSYEKL come from the germline V gene. This CDR3 spans 15 amino acids. V was shortened by 3 bases and J by 0 bases, with 11 bases between the two germline ends. The CDR3 nucleotides read TGCGCCAGCAGCCACCAGACAGGAGTGAACACTGAAGCTTTCTTT. Encoded protein: CASSHQTGVNTEAFF.

The rearrangement links TRBV6-1 to TRBJ2-2, with a tentative D call TRBD1 (6 bases). This CDR3 spans 13 amino acids. V gave up 10 bases and J gave up 1 base, with 10 bases separating them. CDR1 and CDR2 from the germline V gene are MNHNS and SASEGT. The CDR3: CAIWTENTGELFF. CDR3 in DNA: TGTGCCATCTGGACAGAGAACACCGGGGAGCTGTTTTTT.

The chain is built from TRBV2 and TRBJ1-2; 11 positions match TRBD1. This CDR3 contains 15 residues. Germline lookup yields CDR1 SNHLY and CDR2 FYNNEI. With 2 bases clipped from V and 4 bases from J, the junction kept 3 bases outside the gene matches. CDR3 in DNA: TGTGCCAGCAGTGAACCCGGGACAGGGGGCTATGGCTACACCTTC. Translated, it gives CASSEPGTGGYGYTF.

The chain joins TRBV14 to TRBJ2-7; tentative D call: TRBD2 (6 bases). V shed 2 bases and J shed 6 bases, with 11 bases lying between them. Per the germline V gene, CDR1 is SGHDN and CDR2 is FVKESK. The CDR3 spans 13 residues. CDR3 DNA: TGTGCCAGCAGCCAAATACGGCGGGGCGAGCAGTACTTC. Translated: CASSQIRRGEQYF.

J is TRBJ1-5 and V is TRBV6-5, with 8 positions matching TRBD1. The CDR3 runs to 15 residues. Trimming at V came to 6 bases and at J to 6 bases, leaving 10 bases not matched to a gene. In germline, CDR1 is MNHEY, CDR2 SVGAGI. Here the CDR3 DNA reads TGTGCCAGCAGGCAGCTAGGACAGGGTAGTCAGCCCCAGCATTTT. Translated, it gives CASRQLGQGSQPQHF.